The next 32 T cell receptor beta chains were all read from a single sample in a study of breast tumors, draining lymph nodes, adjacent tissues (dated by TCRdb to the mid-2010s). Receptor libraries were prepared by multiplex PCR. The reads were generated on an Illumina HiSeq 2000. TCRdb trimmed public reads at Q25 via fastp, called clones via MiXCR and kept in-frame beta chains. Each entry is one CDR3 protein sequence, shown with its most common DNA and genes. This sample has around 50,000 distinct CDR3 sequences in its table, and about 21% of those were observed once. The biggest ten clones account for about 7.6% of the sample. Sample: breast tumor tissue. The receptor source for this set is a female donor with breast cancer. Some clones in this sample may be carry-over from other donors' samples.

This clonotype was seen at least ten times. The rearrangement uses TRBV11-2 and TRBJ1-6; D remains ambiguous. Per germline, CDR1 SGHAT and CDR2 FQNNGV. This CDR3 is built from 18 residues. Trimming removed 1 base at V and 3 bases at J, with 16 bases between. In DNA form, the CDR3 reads TGTGCCAGCAGCTTAGGGATTGTTGGAGGGTACTATAATTCACCCCTCCACTTT. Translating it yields CASSLGIVGGYYNSPLHF. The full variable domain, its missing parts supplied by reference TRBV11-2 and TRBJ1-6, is EAGVAQSPRYKIIEKRQSVAFWCNPISGHATLYWYQQILGQGPKLLIQFQNNGVVDDSQLPKDRFSAERLKGVDSTLKIQPAKLEDSAVYLCASSLGIVGGYYNSPLHFGNGTRLTVT.

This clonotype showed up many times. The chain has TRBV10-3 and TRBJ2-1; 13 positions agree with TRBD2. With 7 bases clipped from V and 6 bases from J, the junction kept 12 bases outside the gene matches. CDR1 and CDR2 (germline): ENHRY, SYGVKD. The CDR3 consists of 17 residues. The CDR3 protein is CAITPGQLAGGRNEQFF. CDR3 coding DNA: TGTGCCATCACCCCCGGCCAACTAGCGGGAGGGCGCAATGAGCAGTTCTTC.

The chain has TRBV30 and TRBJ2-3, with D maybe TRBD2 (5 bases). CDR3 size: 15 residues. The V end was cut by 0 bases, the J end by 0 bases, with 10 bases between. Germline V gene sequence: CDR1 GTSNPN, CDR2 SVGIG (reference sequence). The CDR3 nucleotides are TGTGCCTGGAGTGTACTAGGCGGGAGCACAGATACGCAGTATTTT. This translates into CAWSVLGGSTDTQYF.

The CDR3 DNA sequence: TGTGCCAGCAGTTTAGGCGGGGACACAGATACGCAGTATTTT. Translating it yields CASSLGGDTDTQYF. V and J are TRBV6-4 and TRBJ2-3, with a possible D match to TRBD2 (6 bases). CDR3 length: 14 residues. Trimming left V 5 bases short and J 2 bases short, with 11 bases between. Looked up from germline, CDR1 is MRHNA and CDR2 is SNTAGT.

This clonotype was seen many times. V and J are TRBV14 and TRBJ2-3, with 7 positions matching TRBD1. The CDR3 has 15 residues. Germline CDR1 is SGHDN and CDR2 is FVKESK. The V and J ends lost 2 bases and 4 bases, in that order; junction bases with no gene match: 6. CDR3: CASSQLGQASDTQYF. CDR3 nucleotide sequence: TGTGCCAGCAGCCAACTCGGACAGGCCTCAGATACGCAGTATTTT.

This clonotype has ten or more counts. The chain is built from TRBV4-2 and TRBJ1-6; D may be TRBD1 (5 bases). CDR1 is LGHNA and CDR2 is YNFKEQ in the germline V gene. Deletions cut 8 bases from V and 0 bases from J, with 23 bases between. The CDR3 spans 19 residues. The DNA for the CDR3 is TGTGCCAGCGCGAAAGTCGGTCAGGGCAGAAGCTCCTATAATTCACCCCTCCACTTT. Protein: CASAKVGQGRSSYNSPLHF.

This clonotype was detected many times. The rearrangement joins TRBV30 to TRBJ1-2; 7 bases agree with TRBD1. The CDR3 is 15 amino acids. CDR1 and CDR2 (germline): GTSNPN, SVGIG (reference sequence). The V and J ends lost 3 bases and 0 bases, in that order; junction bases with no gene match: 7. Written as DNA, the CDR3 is TGTGCCTGGAGGAGTCAGGGGGTACCTAACTATGGCTACACCTTC. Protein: CAWRSQGVPNYGYTF.

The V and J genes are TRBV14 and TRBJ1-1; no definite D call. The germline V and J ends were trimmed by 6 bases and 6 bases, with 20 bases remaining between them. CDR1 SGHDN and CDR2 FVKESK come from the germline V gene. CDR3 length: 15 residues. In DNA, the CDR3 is TGTGCCAGCAGTCAGTCTTGGGGAGTCGGGCCTGAAGCTTTCTTT. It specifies CASSQSWGVGPEAFF.

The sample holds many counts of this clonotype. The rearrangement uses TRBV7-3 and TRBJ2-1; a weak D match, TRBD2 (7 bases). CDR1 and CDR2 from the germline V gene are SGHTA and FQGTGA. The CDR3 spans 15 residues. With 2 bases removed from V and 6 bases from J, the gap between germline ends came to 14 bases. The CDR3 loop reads CASSLGRGAGNEQFF. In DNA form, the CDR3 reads TGTGCCAGCAGCTTAGGACGGGGGGCTGGCAATGAGCAGTTCTTC.

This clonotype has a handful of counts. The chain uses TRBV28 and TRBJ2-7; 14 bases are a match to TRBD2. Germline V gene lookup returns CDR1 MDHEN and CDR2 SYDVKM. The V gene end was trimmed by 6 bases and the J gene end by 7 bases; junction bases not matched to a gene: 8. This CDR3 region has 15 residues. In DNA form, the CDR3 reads TGTGCCAGCAGACCCGGGACTAGCGGGAGAGGGGAGCAGTACTTC. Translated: CASRPGTSGRGEQYF.

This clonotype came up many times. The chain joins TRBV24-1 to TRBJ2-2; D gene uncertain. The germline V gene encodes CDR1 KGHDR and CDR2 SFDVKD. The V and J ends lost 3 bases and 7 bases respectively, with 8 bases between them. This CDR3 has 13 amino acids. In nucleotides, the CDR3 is TGTGCCACCAGTGATCCCCCAAGCGGGGAGCTGTTTTTT. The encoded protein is CATSDPPSGELFF.

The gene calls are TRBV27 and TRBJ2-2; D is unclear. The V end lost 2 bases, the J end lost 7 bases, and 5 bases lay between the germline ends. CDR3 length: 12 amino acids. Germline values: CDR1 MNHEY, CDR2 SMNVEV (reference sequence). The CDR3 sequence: CASSLTGGELFF. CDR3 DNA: TGTGCCAGCAGTTTAACGGGCGGGGAGCTGTTTTTT.

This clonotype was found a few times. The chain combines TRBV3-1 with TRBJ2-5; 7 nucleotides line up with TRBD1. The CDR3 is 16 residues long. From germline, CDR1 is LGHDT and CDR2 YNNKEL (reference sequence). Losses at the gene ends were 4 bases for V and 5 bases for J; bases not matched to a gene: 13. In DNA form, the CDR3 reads TGTGCCAGCAGCCCGACTCCAGGACAGGCAGGGGAGACCCAGTACTTC. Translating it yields CASSPTPGQAGETQYF.

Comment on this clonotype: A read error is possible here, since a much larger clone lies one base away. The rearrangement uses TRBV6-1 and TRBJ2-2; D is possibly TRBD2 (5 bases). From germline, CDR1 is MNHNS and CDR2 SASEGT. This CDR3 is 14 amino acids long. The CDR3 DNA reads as TGTGCCAGCATCACAATCGTAGATGCCGGGGAGATGTTTTTT. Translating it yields CASITIVDAGEMFF.

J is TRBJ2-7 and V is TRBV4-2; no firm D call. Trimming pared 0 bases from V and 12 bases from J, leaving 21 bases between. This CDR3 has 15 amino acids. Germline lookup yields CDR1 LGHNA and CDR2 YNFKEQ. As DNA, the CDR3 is TGTGCCAGCAGCCAAGATCGTGGGATTGCCTACGGGCTGTACTTC. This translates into CASSQDRGIAYGLYF.

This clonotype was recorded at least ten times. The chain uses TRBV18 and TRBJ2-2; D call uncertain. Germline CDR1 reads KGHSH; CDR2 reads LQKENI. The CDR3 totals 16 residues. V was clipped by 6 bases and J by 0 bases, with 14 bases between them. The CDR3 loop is CASSQAGQANTGELFF. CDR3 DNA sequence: TGTGCCAGCTCCCAGGCCGGCCAGGCGAACACCGGGGAGCTGTTTTTT.

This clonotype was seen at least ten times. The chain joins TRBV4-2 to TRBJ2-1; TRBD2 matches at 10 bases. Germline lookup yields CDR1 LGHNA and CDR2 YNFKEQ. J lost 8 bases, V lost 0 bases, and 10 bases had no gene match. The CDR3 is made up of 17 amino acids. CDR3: CASSQDPFVAGGYEQFF. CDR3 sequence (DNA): TGTGCCAGCAGCCAAGATCCCTTCGTAGCGGGGGGTTATGAGCAGTTCTTC.

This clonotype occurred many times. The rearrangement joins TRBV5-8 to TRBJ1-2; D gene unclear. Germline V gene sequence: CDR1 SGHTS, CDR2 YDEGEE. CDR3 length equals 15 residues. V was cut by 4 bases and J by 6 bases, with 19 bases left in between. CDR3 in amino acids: CASSPRPPGPNGYTF. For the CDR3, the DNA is TGTGCCAGCAGCCCTCGCCCCCCAGGACCGAATGGCTACACCTTC.

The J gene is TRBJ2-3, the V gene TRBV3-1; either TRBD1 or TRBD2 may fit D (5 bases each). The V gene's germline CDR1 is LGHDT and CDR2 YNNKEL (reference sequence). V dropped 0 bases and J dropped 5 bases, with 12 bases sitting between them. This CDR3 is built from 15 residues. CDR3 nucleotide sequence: TGTGCCAGCAGCCAAGACGGGACCCGGGGAGATACGCAGTATTTT. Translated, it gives CASSQDGTRGDTQYF.

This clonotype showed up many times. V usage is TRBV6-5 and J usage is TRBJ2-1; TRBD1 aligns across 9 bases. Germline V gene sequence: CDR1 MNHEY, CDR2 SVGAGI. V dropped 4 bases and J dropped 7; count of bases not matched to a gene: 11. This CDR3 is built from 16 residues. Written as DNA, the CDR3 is TGTGCCAGCAGTTCTAACAGGGGGCGTAGAGAGAATGAGCAGTTCTTC. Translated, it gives CASSSNRGRRENEQFF.

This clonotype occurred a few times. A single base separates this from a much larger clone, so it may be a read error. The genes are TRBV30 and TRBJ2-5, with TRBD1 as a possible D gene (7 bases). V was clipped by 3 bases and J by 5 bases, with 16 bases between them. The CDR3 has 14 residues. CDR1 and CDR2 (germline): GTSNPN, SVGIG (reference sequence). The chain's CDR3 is CAWSQGGGGETQYF. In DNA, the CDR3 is TGTGCCTGGAGCCAGGGGGGAGGAGGGGAGACCCAGTACTTC.

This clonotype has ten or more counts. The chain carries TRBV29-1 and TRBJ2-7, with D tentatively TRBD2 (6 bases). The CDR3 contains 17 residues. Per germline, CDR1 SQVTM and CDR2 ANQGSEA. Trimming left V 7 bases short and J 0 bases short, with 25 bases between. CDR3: CSDAGTQGWRSSYEQYF. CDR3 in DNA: TGCAGCGATGCCGGGACTCAAGGATGGAGGAGCTCCTACGAGCAGTACTTC.

The CDR3 bases are TGTGCGTCCGGGCTCAGACAAGAGACCCAGTACTTC. It specifies CASGLRQETQYF. V gene TRBV6-5 combines with J gene TRBJ2-5; D not resolved. CDR3 length equals 12 residues. CDR1 and CDR2 (germline): MNHEY, SVGAGI.

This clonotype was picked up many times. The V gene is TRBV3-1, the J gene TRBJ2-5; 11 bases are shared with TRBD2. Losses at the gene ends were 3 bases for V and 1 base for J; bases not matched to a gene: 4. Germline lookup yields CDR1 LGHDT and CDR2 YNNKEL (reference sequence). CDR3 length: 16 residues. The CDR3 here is CASSQEGLAGQETQYF. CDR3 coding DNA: TGTGCCAGCAGCCAGGAAGGACTAGCGGGCCAAGAGACCCAGTACTTC.

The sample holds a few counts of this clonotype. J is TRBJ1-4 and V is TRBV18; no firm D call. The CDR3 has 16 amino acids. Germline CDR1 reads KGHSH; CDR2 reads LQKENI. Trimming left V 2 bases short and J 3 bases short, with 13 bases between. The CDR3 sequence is CASSPIPQAPNEKLFF. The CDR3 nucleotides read TGTGCCAGCTCACCAATCCCTCAAGCTCCTAATGAAAAACTGTTTTTT. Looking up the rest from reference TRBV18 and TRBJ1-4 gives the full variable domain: NAGVMQNPRHLVRRRGQEARLRCSPMKGHSHVYWYRQLPEEGLKFMVYLQKENIIDESGMPKERFSAEFPKEGPSILRIQQVVRGDSAAYFCASSPIPQAPNEKLFFGSGTQLSVL.

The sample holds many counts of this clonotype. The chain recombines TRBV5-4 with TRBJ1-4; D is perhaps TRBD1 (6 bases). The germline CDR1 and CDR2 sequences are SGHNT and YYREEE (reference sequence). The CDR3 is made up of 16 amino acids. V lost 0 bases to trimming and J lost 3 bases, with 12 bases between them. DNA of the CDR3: TGTGCCAGCAGCTTGGGGGGGCGGGGCTCTAATGAAAAACTGTTTTTT. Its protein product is CASSLGGRGSNEKLFF.

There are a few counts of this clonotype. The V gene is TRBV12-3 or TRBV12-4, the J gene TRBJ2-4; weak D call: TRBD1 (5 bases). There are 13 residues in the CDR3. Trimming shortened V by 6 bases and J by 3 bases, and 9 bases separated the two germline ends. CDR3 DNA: TGTGCCAGCAGAGGGGCCGGCAAAAACATTCAGTACTTC. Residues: CASRGAGKNIQYF.

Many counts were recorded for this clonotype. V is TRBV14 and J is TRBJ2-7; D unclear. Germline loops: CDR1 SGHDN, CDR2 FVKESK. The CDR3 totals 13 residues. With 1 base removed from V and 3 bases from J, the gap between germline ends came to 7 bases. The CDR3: CASSQGWDYEQYF. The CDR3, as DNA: TGTGCCAGCAGCCAAGGATGGGACTACGAGCAGTACTTC.

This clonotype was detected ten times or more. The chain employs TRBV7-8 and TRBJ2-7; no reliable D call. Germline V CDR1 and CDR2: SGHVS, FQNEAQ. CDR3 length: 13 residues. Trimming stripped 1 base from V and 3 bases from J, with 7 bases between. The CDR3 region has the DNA TGTGCCAGCAGCTTAGGCATTTTCTACGAGCAGTACTTC. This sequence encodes CASSLGIFYEQYF.

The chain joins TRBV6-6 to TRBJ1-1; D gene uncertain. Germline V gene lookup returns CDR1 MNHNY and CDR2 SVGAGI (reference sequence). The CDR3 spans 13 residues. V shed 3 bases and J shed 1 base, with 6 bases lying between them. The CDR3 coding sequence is TGTGCCAGCAGTTATAACCCGAACACTGAAGCTTTCTTT. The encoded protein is CASSYNPNTEAFF.

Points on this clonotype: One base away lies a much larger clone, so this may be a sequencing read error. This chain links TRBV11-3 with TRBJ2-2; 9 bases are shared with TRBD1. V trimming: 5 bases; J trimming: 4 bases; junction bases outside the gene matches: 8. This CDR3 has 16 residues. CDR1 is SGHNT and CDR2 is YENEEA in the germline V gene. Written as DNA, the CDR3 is TGTGCCAGCAGCGAAGGGACAGGGTCGGGCACCGGGGAGCTGTTTTTT. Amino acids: CASSEGTGSGTGELFF.

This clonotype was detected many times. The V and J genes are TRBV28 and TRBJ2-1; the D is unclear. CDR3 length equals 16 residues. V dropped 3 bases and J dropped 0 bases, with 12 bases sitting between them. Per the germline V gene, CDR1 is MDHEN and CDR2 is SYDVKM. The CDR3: CASSLRGGSSYNEQFF. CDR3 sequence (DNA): TGTGCCAGCAGTTTGCGTGGCGGCAGCTCCTACAATGAGCAGTTCTTC.